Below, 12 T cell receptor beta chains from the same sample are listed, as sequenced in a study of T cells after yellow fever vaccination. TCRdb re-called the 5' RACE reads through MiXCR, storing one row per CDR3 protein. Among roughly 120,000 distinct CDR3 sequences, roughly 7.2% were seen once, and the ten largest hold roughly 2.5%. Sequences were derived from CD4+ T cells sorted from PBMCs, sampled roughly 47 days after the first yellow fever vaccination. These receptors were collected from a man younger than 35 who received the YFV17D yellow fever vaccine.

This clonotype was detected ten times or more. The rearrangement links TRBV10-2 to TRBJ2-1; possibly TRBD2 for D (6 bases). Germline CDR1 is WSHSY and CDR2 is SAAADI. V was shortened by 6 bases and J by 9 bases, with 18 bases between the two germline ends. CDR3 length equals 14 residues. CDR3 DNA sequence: TGCGCCAGCAGGGAGGGTAATACCCTTAGTGAGCAGTTCTTC. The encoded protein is CASREGNTLSEQFF.

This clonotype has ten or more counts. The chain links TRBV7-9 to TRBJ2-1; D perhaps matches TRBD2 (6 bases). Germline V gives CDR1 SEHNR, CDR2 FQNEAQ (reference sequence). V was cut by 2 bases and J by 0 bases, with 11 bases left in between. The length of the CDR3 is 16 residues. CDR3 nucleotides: TGTGCCAGCAGCTTATCGCTAGCGAGCTCCTACAATGAGCAGTTCTTC. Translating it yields CASSLSLASSYNEQFF. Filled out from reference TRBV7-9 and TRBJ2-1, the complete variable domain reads DTGVSQNPRHKITKRGQNVTFRCDPISEHNRLYWYRQTLGQGPEFLTYFQNEAQLEKSRLLSDRFSAERPKGSFSTLEIQRTEQGDSAMYLCASSLSLASSYNEQFFGPGTRLTVL.

In nucleotides, the CDR3 is TGTGCCAGCAGCCAATACAGGGACGTTGGCTCTGGAAACACCATATATTTT. This encodes CASSQYRDVGSGNTIYF. The V gene is TRBV27, the J gene TRBJ1-3; a possible D gene is TRBD1 (6 bases). The CDR3 totals 17 residues. V gave up 6 bases and J gave up 0 bases, with 18 bases separating them. From germline, CDR1 is MNHEY and CDR2 SMNVEV (reference sequence).

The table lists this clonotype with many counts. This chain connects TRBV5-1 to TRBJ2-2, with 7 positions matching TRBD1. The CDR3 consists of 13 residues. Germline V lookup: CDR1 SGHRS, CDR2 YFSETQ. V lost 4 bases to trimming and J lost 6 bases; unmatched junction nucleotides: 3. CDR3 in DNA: TGCGCCAGCAGCCCCGACAGGGCCGGGGAGCTGTTTTTT. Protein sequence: CASSPDRAGELFF.

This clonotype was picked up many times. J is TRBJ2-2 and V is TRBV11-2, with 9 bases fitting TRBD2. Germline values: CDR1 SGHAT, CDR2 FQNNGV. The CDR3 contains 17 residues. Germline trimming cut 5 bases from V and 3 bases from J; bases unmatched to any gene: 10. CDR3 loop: CASSRSLTSGYTGELFF. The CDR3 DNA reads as TGTGCCAGCAGCCGAAGTTTGACTAGCGGATACACCGGGGAGCTGTTTTTT.

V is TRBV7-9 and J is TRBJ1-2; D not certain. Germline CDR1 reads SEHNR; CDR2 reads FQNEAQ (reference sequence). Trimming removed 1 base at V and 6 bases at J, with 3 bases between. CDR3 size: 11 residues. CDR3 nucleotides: TGTGCCAGCAGCTTAGAGCATGGCTACACCTTC. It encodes CASSLEHGYTF.

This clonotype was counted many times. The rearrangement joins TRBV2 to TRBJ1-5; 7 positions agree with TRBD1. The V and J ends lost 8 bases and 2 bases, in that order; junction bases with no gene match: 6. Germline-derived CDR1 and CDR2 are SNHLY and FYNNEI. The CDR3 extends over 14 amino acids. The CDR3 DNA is TGTGCCAGCCGCGAAGGGACAGGCAATCAGCCCCAGCATTTT. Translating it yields CASREGTGNQPQHF.

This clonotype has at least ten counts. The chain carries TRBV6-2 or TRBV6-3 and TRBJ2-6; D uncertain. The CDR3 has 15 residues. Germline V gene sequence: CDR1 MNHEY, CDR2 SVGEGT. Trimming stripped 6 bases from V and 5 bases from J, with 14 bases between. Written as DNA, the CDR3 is TGTGCCAGCAGCCCTTACCCGTCTTGGGCCAACGTCCTGACTTTC. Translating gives CASSPYPSWANVLTF.

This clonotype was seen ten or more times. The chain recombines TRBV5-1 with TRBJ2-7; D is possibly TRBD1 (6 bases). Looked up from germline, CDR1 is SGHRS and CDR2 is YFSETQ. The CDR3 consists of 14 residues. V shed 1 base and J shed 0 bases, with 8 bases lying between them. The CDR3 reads CASSLTGSSYEQYF. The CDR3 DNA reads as TGCGCCAGCAGCTTGACAGGGAGCTCCTACGAGCAGTACTTC. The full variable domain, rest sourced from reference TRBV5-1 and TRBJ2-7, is KAGVTQTPRYLIKTRGQQVTLSCSPISGHRSVSWYQQTPGQGLQFLFEYFSETQRNKGNFPGRFSGRQFSNSRSEMNVSTLELGDSALYLCASSLTGSSYEQYFGPGTRLTVT.

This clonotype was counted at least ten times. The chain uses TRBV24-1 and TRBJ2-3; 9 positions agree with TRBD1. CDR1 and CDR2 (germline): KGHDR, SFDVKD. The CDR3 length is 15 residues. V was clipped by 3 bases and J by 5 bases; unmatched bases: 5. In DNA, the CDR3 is TGTGCCACCAGTGATCCTGGACAGGGGATAGATACGCAGTATTTT. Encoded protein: CATSDPGQGIDTQYF.

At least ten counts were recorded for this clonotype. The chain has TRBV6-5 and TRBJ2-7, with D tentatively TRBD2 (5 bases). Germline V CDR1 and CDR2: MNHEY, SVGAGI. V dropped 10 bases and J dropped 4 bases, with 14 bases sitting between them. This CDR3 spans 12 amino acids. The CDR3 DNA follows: TGTGCCACGACGACTGAGCGGTACGAGCAGTACTTC. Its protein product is CATTTERYEQYF.

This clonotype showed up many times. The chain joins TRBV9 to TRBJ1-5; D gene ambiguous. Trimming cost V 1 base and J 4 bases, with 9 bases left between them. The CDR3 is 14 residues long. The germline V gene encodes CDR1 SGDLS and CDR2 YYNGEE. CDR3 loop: CASSVRPSNQPQHF. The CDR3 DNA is TGTGCCAGCAGCGTACGGCCGTCTAATCAGCCCCAGCATTTT.